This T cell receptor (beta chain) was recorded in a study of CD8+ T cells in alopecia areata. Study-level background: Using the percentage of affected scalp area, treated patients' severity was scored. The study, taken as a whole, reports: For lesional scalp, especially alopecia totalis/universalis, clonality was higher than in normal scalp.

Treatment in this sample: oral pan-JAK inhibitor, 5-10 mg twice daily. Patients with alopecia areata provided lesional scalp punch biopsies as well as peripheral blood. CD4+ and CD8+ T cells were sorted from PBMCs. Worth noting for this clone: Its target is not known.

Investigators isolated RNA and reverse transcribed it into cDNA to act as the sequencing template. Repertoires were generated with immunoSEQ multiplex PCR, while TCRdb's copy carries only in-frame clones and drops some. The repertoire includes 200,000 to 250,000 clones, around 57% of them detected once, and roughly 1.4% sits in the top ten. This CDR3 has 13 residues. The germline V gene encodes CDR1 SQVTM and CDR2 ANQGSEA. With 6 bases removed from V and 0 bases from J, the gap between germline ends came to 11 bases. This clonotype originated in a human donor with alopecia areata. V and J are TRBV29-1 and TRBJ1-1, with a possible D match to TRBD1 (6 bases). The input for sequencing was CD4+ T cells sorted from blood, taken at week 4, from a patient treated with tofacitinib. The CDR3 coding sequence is TGCAGCGTACACAGGGACGTGAACACTGAAGCTTTCTTT. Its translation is CSVHRDVNTEAFF.